The 3 T cell receptor beta chains below all came from one sample that was sequenced in a study of T-cell reconstitution after alpha-beta-depleted transplantation in children. Preparation of the TCRbeta library was carried out with unique molecular identifiers. TCRdb itself ran the PCR reads through MiXCR, one entry per CDR3 protein. The sample carries around 600,000 distinct CDR3 sequences, roughly a tenth recorded once. Sequences were derived from PBMCs from the stem cell graft donor, sampled from the stem cell graft. Receptor source: a human donor who donated a stem cell graft to a child with acute myeloid leukemia.

This clonotype showed up many times. The chain uses TRBV2 and TRBJ2-6; perhaps TRBD2 as D (5 bases). CDR1 is SNHLY, CDR2 FYNNEI, per germline. This CDR3 has 15 amino acids. V was shortened by 1 base and J by 3 bases, with 7 bases between the two germline ends. CDR3 protein: CASSEGGYGANVLTF. CDR3 in DNA: TGTGCCAGCAGTGAAGGCGGGTATGGGGCCAACGTCCTGACTTTC.

This clonotype has just a few counts. This chain links TRBV25-1 with TRBJ2-1; 14 nucleotides line up with TRBD2. The CDR3 spans 18 residues. Trimming took 7 bases from V and 2 from J; bases not matched to a gene: 10. Looked up from germline, CDR1 is MGHDK and CDR2 is SYGVNS. The CDR3 region has the DNA TGTGCCAGCATCCCCGGGACTAGCGGGAGTTATCCCTACAATGAGCAGTTCTTC. As protein: CASIPGTSGSYPYNEQFF. Full variable domain (missing parts from reference TRBV25-1 and TRBJ2-1): EADIYQTPRYLVIGTGKKITLECSQTMGHDKMYWYQQDPGMELHLIHYSYGVNSTEKGDLSSESTVSRIRTEHFPLTLESARPSHTSQYLCASIPGTSGSYPYNEQFFGPGTRLTVL.

This clonotype has more than one count but fewer than ten. The J gene is TRBJ1-5, the V gene TRBV30, with D unresolved. The V gene's germline CDR1 is GTSNPN and CDR2 SVGIG (reference sequence). Trimming left V 2 bases short and J 1 base short, with 6 bases between. The CDR3 totals 13 residues. The CDR3 spells CAWSPESNQPQHF. The CDR3, as DNA: TGTGCCTGGAGTCCGGAGAGCAATCAGCCCCAGCATTTT.